This is a list of T cell receptor beta chains from one sample in a study of blood T cells in healthy people across ages. TCRdb recomputed calls from the 5' RACE reads with MiXCR, one row per CDR3 protein. Seen here are 1.5 million or so distinct CDR3 sequences, roughly 40% observed once, and the top ten hold under 8%. The sequencing sample was made of blood. Receptors were obtained from a woman in her late teens or twenties in good health. The CDR3 runs from the conserved cysteine through the conserved F or W. The D gene is left open where the match is weak. The size of a clone is reported for some rows only, either as once, few or many, or as a class for expanded clones.

V	size	J	D	CDR3	DNA
TRBV7-2	few	TRBJ1-2	NA	CASSPNRVDGYTF	TGTGCCAGCAGCCCAAACAGGGTAGATGGCTACACCTTC
TRBV7-8	few	TRBJ2-3	NA	CASSLVLTDTQYF	TGTGCCAGCAGCTTAGTGTTAACAGATACGCAGTATTTT
TRBV5-1	few	TRBJ2-5	TRBD2	CASLAGGREETQYF	TGCGCCAGCTTAGCGGGGGGTCGAGAAGAGACCCAGTACTTC
TRBV12-3/TRBV12-4	few	TRBJ2-1	NA	CASSFASYNEQFF	TGTGCCAGCAGCTTCGCCTCTTACAATGAGCAGTTCTTC
TRBV6-1	NA	TRBJ2-1	TRBD2	CASSPIRLAGGPHEQFF	TGTGCCAGCAGTCCCATAAGACTAGCGGGAGGCCCCCATGAGCAGTTCTTC
TRBV10-3	NA	TRBJ2-1	TRBD1	CAIQGGTGLYNEQFF	TGTGCCATCCAAGGGGGGACAGGTTTATACAATGAGCAGTTCTTC
TRBV6-5	NA	TRBJ2-1	TRBD2	CAARTSSYNEQFF	TGTGCCGCAAGGACTAGCTCCTACAATGAGCAGTTCTTC
TRBV27	NA	TRBJ2-1	NA	CASSLFPLGQPAYEQFF	TGTGCCAGCAGTTTATTCCCACTCGGACAGCCCGCCTACGAGCAGTTCTTC
TRBV13	few	TRBJ1-1	NA	CASSSPRGNTEAFF	TGTGCCAGCAGCTCCCCACGGGGGAACACTGAAGCTTTCTTT
TRBV10-3	NA	TRBJ1-1	TRBD1	CAISDRTGGLGAFF	TGTGCCATCAGTGACCGGACAGGGGGATTGGGAGCTTTCTTT
TRBV7-3	NA	TRBJ2-1	NA	CASSLAQGSGEQFF	TGTGCCAGCAGCTTAGCACAGGGTTCCGGTGAGCAGTTCTTC
TRBV5-1	many	TRBJ2-1	TRBD2	CASSFTSGGGNEQFF	TGTGCCAGCAGCTTTACTAGCGGGGGGGGAAATGAGCAGTTCTTC
TRBV6-5	NA	TRBJ1-1	NA	CASSSTDTYTEAFF	TGTGCCAGCAGTTCTACAGACACCTACACTGAAGCTTTCTTT
TRBV7-2	many	TRBJ2-3	NA	CASSLGREDTQYF	TGTGCCAGCAGCTTAGGTCGGGAAGATACGCAGTATTTT
TRBV15	NA	TRBJ1-1	TRBD1	CATSSRTGFKREAFF	TGTGCCACCAGCAGCCGGACAGGTTTTAAACGGGAAGCTTTCTTT
TRBV20-1	NA	TRBJ2-1	NA	CSALPLKIGDPYNEQFF	TGCAGTGCTCTCCCTCTGAAAATAGGAGACCCCTACAATGAGCAGTTCTTC
TRBV27	few	TRBJ1-2	NA	CASSLREAGLNYGYTF	TGTGCCAGCAGTCTCAGGGAAGCGGGCCTTAACTATGGCTACACCTTC
TRBV6-5	NA	TRBJ1-5	TRBD1	CASSSPILRDRGREHQPQHF	TGTGCCAGCAGTTCCCCCATACTCCGGGACAGGGGACGGGAGCATCAGCCCCAGCATTTT
TRBV7-2	NA	TRBJ2-1	TRBD2	CASSLAASGGVYNEQFF	TGTGCCAGCAGCTTAGCTGCTAGCGGGGGTGTCTACAATGAGCAGTTCTTC
TRBV5-1	few	TRBJ2-5	NA	CASSPPRGDSPVNEQYF	TGCGCCAGCAGCCCACCAAGGGGGGACTCACCCGTCAATGAGCAGTACTTC
TRBV10-3	NA	TRBJ1-5	TRBD1	CAITGGGGQPQHF	TGTGCCATTACAGGGGGAGGCGGTCAGCCCCAGCATTTT
TRBV5-4	NA	TRBJ2-1	TRBD2	CASSQSWGAGGNEQFF	TGTGCCAGCAGCCAGAGCTGGGGGGCGGGAGGGAATGAGCAGTTCTTC
TRBV20-1	few	TRBJ1-2	NA	CSARGGDGNYGYTF	TGCAGTGCTAGGGGAGGAGACGGAAACTATGGCTACACCTTC
TRBV7-8	few	TRBJ1-1	NA	CASSSQETVNTEAFF	TGTGCCAGCAGCTCTCAGGAGACTGTGAACACTGAAGCTTTCTTT
TRBV20-1	few	TRBJ1-5	NA	CSAREQGVNQPQHF	TGCAGTGCTAGGGAACAGGGAGTCAATCAGCCCCAGCATTTT
TRBV2	NA	TRBJ1-4	NA	CASSTQGPKGEKLFF	TGTGCCAGCAGCACTCAGGGACCCAAGGGGGAAAAACTGTTTTTT
TRBV6-5	few	TRBJ2-3	NA	CASSLSEVVGPSDTQYF	TGTGCCAGCAGTTTGTCCGAGGTGGTGGGCCCCAGTGATACGCAGTATTTT
TRBV9	NA	TRBJ2-1	TRBD2	CASSGLAGGPYNEQFF	TGTGCCAGCAGCGGACTAGCGGGGGGGCCGTACAATGAGCAGTTCTTC
TRBV10-3	few	TRBJ1-1	NA	CAITTGPNTEAFF	TGTGCCATCACTACTGGACCGAACACTGAAGCTTTCTTT
TRBV18	once	TRBJ2-7	NA	CASSPDDGSAEQYF	TGTGCCAGCTCACCAGATGACGGATCGGCCGAGCAGTACTTC
TRBV7-9	NA	TRBJ1-4	TRBD1	CASSLGDRTNEKLFF	TGTGCCAGCAGCTTAGGGGACAGGACAAATGAAAAACTGTTTTTT
TRBV29-1	NA	TRBJ2-7	NA	CSVGRDVSYEQYF	TGCAGCGTTGGTCGGGACGTAAGCTACGAGCAGTACTTC
TRBV4-1	few	TRBJ2-2	NA	CASSQVIRGQAESRAGELFF	TGCGCCAGCAGCCAGGTTATTCGAGGGCAGGCTGAATCGAGGGCCGGGGAGCTGTTTTTT
TRBV28	NA	TRBJ2-3	TRBD2	CASSLPTGTSGGWADTQYF	TGTGCCAGCAGTTTACCGACCGGGACTAGCGGGGGGTGGGCAGATACGCAGTATTTT
TRBV20-1	NA	TRBJ2-1	NA	CSVSHNEQFF	TGCAGTGTTAGTCACAATGAGCAGTTCTTC
TRBV4-1	few	TRBJ1-1	NA	CASSQGPGEAEAFF	TGCGCCAGCAGCCAAGGCCCAGGAGAAGCTGAAGCTTTCTTT
TRBV7-3	few	TRBJ2-3	NA	CASGIPTPVLFTDTQYF	TGTGCCAGTGGTATCCCGACTCCCGTTCTATTCACAGATACGCAGTATTTT
TRBV3-1	NA	TRBJ1-2	NA	CASSQGQSSYGYTF	TGTGCCAGCAGCCAAGGACAGAGCAGCTATGGCTACACCTTC
TRBV5-1	NA	TRBJ2-5	NA	CASRKSGVSEQYF	TGCGCCAGCAGAAAAAGCGGCGTTAGTGAGCAGTACTTC
TRBV30	few	TRBJ2-7	TRBD2	CAWSRGGFSYEQYF	TGTGCCTGGAGTCGGGGGGGGTTTTCCTACGAGCAGTACTTC
TRBV27	few	TRBJ2-3	NA	CASSLIQQPSTDTQYF	TGTGCCAGCAGTTTAATCCAGCAACCTAGCACAGATACGCAGTATTTT
TRBV21-1	NA	TRBJ2-7	NA	CASSNSPGTYEQYF	TGTGCCAGCAGCAACTCTCCAGGGACCTACGAGCAGTACTTC
TRBV5-1	NA	TRBJ2-3	NA	CASSPSVTDTQYF	TGCGCCAGCAGCCCGTCGGTCACAGATACGCAGTATTTT
TRBV5-1	few	TRBJ2-3	TRBD2	CASSPTSGGLTDTQYF	TGCGCCAGCAGCCCCACTAGCGGGGGCCTCACAGATACGCAGTATTTT
TRBV7-6	few	TRBJ1-1	NA	CASALGSTMNTEAFF	TGTGCCAGCGCCCTGGGCAGCACGATGAACACTGAAGCTTTCTTT
TRBV4-1	many	TRBJ2-3	NA	CASSQDGTRLDTQYF	TGCGCCAGCAGCCAAGATGGGACGCGGTTGGATACGCAGTATTTT